This T cell receptor (beta chain) stems from a study of blood T cell repertoires in COVID-19. Study context: Material from acute and convalescent COVID-19 was sourced from the United States, Italy and Spain. T cells, B-cell-depleted T cells, or PBMCs provided the cDNA or gDNA that served as material.

This clone has only one observation. Original processing notes: Reference gene primer amplification gave estimated nucleated cell counts. TCRdb keeps only in-frame clones here, not all; method: immunoSEQ multiplex PCR. Clone size and the V and J calls come from that table; the DNA yielded D and trimming. The sample holds roughly 200,000 clones, around 83% seen once. V lost 2 bases to trimming and J lost 5 bases, with 12 bases between them. CDR3 length: 15 amino acids. The V gene's germline CDR1 is SEHNR and CDR2 FQNEAQ (reference sequence). The sequence was obtained from a man aged 35 to 55 with active or convalescent COVID-19. The chain links TRBV7-9 to TRBJ1-4; weak D call: TRBD1 (5 bases). Material: peripheral blood. The chain's CDR3 is CASSLTGQGNEKLFF. The CDR3 DNA reads as TGTGCCAGCAGCTTAACGGGCCAGGGCAATGAAAAACTGTTTTTT. Filled out from reference TRBV7-9 and TRBJ1-4, the complete variable domain reads DTGVSQNPRHKITKRGQNVTFRCDPISEHNRLYWYRQTLGQGPEFLTYFQNEAQLEKSRLLSDRFSAERPKGSFSTLEIQRTEQGDSAMYLCASSLTGQGNEKLFFGSGTQLSVL.